This T cell receptor (beta chain) was sequenced for a study of CD8 T cells in Susac syndrome. Broader study findings: Total CD8+ repertoires held sixteen Susac-specific public clones, while CD8+ TEMRA repertoires held several.

The CDR3 sequence is 15 residues long. The germline V and J ends were trimmed by 7 bases and 0 bases, with 13 bases remaining between them. An amount of RNA that ranged from about 0.45 to 1 ug was reverse transcribed with random hexamers. Amplification of TCR beta CDR3 was carried out by immunoSEQ multiplex PCR, which covered 54 Vbeta and 13 Jbeta segments. TCRdb re-called the immunoSEQ multiplex PCR reads through MiXCR, storing one row per CDR3 protein. The table records about 190,000 distinct CDR3 sequences, 85% to 95% of them present only once. As regards this clonotype: Antigen specificity is unknown.

The rearrangement joins TRBV12-3 or TRBV12-4 to TRBJ1-3; no firm D call. The TCR sequence derives from a human donor with Susac syndrome. The sequencing sample was made of CD8+ T cells from PBMCs. The CDR3 sequence: CASTGTVPSGNTIYF. CDR3 sequence (DNA): TGTGCCAGCACCGGAACAGTACCCTCTGGAAACACCATATATTTT.